This T cell receptor (beta chain) was recorded in a study of cytomegalovirus exposure and HLA in healthy donors. About the study: The Caucasian-associated ancestry cluster contained about 80% of the approximately 430 genotyped donors.

The V gene lost 3 bases and the J gene lost 2 bases, with 11 bases spanning the gap. The germline V gene has CDR1 KGHSH and CDR2 LQKENI. This CDR3 has 14 amino acids. Both 60 Vbeta primers and 13 Jbeta primers went into the PCR. Sequenced by immunoSEQ multiplex PCR; TCRdb stores in-frame clones only, minus some. The data contain 95,000 to 150,000 clones, under 80% of them singletons. This receptor was obtained from a man aged 55 to 70 in good health and CMV-seropositive. The sample taken for sequencing was PBMCs. The genes are TRBV18 and TRBJ2-7, with D possibly TRBD1 on 6 matching bases. DNA of the CDR3: TGTGCCAGCTCACCGGGGACACCTACCTACGAGCAGTACTTC. Residues: CASSPGTPTYEQYF.